This paragraph reports one T cell receptor beta chain. Original handling: Reference gene primer amplification in the assay estimated nucleated cell counts. The table came from immunoSEQ multiplex PCR; TCRdb's copy has only in-frame clones and leaves some out. V, J and clone size are taken as reported in that table, and D and trimming were inferred from the DNA itself. The data show approximately 240,000 clones, roughly 87% seen once. The data originate from a study of blood T cell repertoires in COVID-19. Study information: COVID-19 samples collected from the United States, Italy and Spain covered acute and convalescent phases. Sample material is recorded as cDNA or gDNA derived from T cells, B-cell-depleted T cells, or PBMCs.

Grouping used clinical history reported by participants in a survey and questionnaire. Sequenced sample: PBMCs or T cells enriched from blood (not recorded which). This clonotype originated in a woman aged 30 to 39 with acute COVID-19.

The CDR3 DNA reads as TGCAGCGTTGTCCAGGGGAGTATCAGCTACACCTTC. Translation gives CSVVQGSISYTF. The V gene is TRBV29-1, the J gene TRBJ1-2; a possible D gene is TRBD1 (6 bases). The CDR3 consists of 12 residues. V gave up 4 bases and J gave up 9 bases, with 15 bases separating them. CDR1 and CDR2 (germline): SQVTM, ANQGSEA.